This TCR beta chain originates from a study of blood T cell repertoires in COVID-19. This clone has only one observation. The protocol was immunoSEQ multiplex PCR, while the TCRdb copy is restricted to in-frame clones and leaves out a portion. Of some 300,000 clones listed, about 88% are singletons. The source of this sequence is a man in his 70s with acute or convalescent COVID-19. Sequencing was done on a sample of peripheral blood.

CDR3 residues: CASSQDYLLRSGANVLTF. Written as DNA, the CDR3 is TGTGCCAGCAGCCAAGACTATCTCCTCCGCTCTGGGGCCAACGTCCTGACTTTC. This rearrangement joins TRBV3-1 (or the pseudogene TRBV3-2) to TRBJ2-6; the D is unclear. Trimming removed 0 bases from V and 0 bases from J, with 12 bases in between. The CDR3 has 18 amino acids. Germline V CDR1 and CDR2: LGHDT, YNNKEL (reference sequence).